The present T cell receptor beta chain was sequenced within a study of blood T cell repertoires in COVID-19. Sequencing used immunoSEQ multiplex PCR; TCRdb keeps in-frame clones, though not all of them. The top ten hold approximately 1.8% of the sample, which has about 480,000 clones, approximately 87% seen once. The clonotype comes from a woman aged 40 to 49 who had recovered from COVID-19. Sequenced input: PBMCs or T cells enriched from blood (not recorded which).

This CDR3 is CASSLLAGATGELFF. The CDR3 region has the DNA TGTGCCAGCAGCTTGCTCGCGGGAGCAACCGGGGAGCTGTTTTTT. J is TRBJ2-2 and V is TRBV5-6; 7 bases map to TRBD2. After removal of 1 base from V and 5 bases from J, the junction contained 5 bases not matched to a gene. This CDR3 has 15 amino acids. CDR1 and CDR2 from the germline V gene are SGHDT and YYEEEE.